Listed here are 30 T cell receptor beta chains from one sample, sequenced in a study of T cell responses to AZD1222 COVID-19 vaccine. Measured with immunoSEQ multiplex PCR; TCRdb has only the in-frame clones, and not every one. The top ten hold around 6.2% of the sample, which has around 120,000 clones, approximately 85% seen once. The input for sequencing was peripheral blood, taken on day 0 of AZD1222 vaccination. These receptors originate from an adult in good health.

In regard to this clone: The DNA is left out, because the CDR3 cannot be placed on it with certainty; the CDR3 is given as TCRdb lists it. The chain joins TRBV6-5 to TRBJ2-5. The length of the CDR3 is 15 amino acids, counting both ends. The germline V gene encodes CDR1 MNHEY and CDR2 SVGAGI. The CDR3 here is CASRGSGRARETQYF.

This clone has just a few counts. V usage is TRBV5-1 and J usage is TRBJ2-5; D may be TRBD2 (7 bases). Trimming took 4 bases from V and 2 from J, leaving 15 bases between them. The CDR3 is made up of 15 amino acids. Looked up from germline, CDR1 is SGHRS and CDR2 is YFSETQ. In DNA form, the CDR3 reads TGCGCCAGCAGCCAGTACGGGGGGCCTCAAGAGACCCAGTACTTC. Amino acid sequence: CASSQYGGPQETQYF.

This chain links TRBV7-3 with TRBJ1-1; D call uncertain. Trimming removed 5 bases from V and 1 base from J, with 8 bases in between. The germline V gene has CDR1 SGHTA and CDR2 FQGTGA. This CDR3 spans 13 amino acids. The CDR3 loop is CASSPLGNTEAFF. The CDR3 region has the DNA TGTGCCAGCAGCCCCCTCGGGAACACTGAAGCTTTCTTT.

J is TRBJ2-7 and V is TRBV7-2, with D maybe TRBD1 (6 bases). Per the germline V gene, CDR1 is SGHTA and CDR2 is FQGNSA. The CDR3 spans 15 residues. Trimming took 5 bases from V and 0 from J, leaving 14 bases between them. The chain's CDR3 is CASSLIRGGSYEQYF. The CDR3 DNA sequence: TGTGCCAGCAGCCTAATCAGGGGTGGCTCCTACGAGCAGTACTTC.

This chain connects TRBV29-1 to TRBJ2-2, with D possibly being TRBD1 (7 bases). The CDR3 loop spans 14 amino acids. Germline CDR1 reads SQVTM; CDR2 reads ANQGSEA. V shed 6 bases and J shed 4 bases, with 15 bases lying between them. CDR3 sequence (DNA): TGCAGCGTAACAGGGGAGGTGGGCACCGGGGAGCTGTTTTTT. Its translation is CSVTGEVGTGELFF.

This chain joins TRBV19 and TRBJ1-1; D ambiguous. The germline V gene has CDR1 LNHDA and CDR2 SQIVND (reference sequence). V was trimmed by 2 bases and J by 1 base, leaving 5 bases between them. The CDR3 has 13 residues. CDR3 region: CASSISENTEAFF. The CDR3 DNA is TGTGCCAGTAGTATATCCGAGAACACTGAAGCTTTCTTT.

The chain couples TRBV6-6 to TRBJ2-1; weak D call: TRBD1 (7 bases). The CDR3 is 20 amino acids. V was cut by 5 bases and J by 0 bases, with 26 bases left in between. CDR1 and CDR2 from the germline V gene are MNHNY and SVGAGI (reference sequence). CDR3 amino acids: CASSRRGTARYQLSYNEQFF. The CDR3 DNA reads TGTGCCAGCAGTCGACGGGGGACAGCAAGGTACCAACTCTCCTACAATGAGCAGTTCTTC.

The V and J genes are TRBV5-5 and TRBJ1-2; D might be TRBD1 (5 bases). The V end lost 4 bases, the J end lost 5 bases, and 18 bases lay between the germline ends. The germline CDR1 and CDR2 sequences are SGHKS and YYEKEE (reference sequence). The CDR3 runs to 15 residues. The CDR3 nucleotides are TGTGCCAGCAGCCCTGGGGAGGGGATGGGGTATGGCTACACCTTC. Amino acid sequence: CASSPGEGMGYGYTF.

V and J are TRBV19 and TRBJ1-2; TRBD1 is a possible D gene (5 bases). The length of the CDR3 is 14 residues. V gave up 2 bases and J gave up 2 bases, with 9 bases separating them. CDR1 is LNHDA and CDR2 is SQIVND in the germline V gene (reference sequence). The CDR3 is CASSIKGPNYGYTF. The CDR3 bases are TGTGCCAGTAGTATAAAGGGGCCCAACTATGGCTACACCTTC.

This clone appeared a single time. V is TRBV6-1 and J is TRBJ1-2; D gene ambiguous. Germline-derived CDR1 and CDR2 are MNHNS and SASEGT. This CDR3 is built from 13 residues. Trimming took 3 bases from V and 5 from J, leaving 10 bases between them. CDR3 in DNA: TGTGCCAGCAGTGAGGTAATAGGGTATGGCTACACCTTC. Amino acid sequence: CASSEVIGYGYTF.

The V and J genes are TRBV5-5 and TRBJ1-6; D might be TRBD1 (6 bases). V was shortened by 1 base and J by 8 bases, with 10 bases between the two germline ends. CDR1 is SGHKS and CDR2 is YYEKEE in the germline V gene (reference sequence). This CDR3 is built from 14 residues. In nucleotides, the CDR3 is TGTGCCAGCAGCTTGACAGGGACGGATTCACCCCTCCACTTT. Encoded protein: CASSLTGTDSPLHF.

The CDR3 DNA reads as TGTGCCAGCAGCCCAGGGATCGAGCAGTACTTC. Translation: CASSPGIEQYF. The chain recombines TRBV7-8 with TRBJ2-7, with D tentatively TRBD1 (5 bases). The CDR3 contains 11 residues. V was shortened by 5 bases and J by 6 bases, with 8 bases between the two germline ends. Germline V gene sequence: CDR1 SGHVS, CDR2 FQNEAQ.

The chain is built from TRBV18 and TRBJ2-3; D remains ambiguous. The CDR3 length is 11 residues. V lost 3 bases and J lost 4, with 2 bases in between. Per the germline V gene, CDR1 is KGHSH and CDR2 is LQKENI. The CDR3 DNA is TGTGCCAGCTCACCGGCAGATACGCAGTATTTT. It is translated as CASSPADTQYF.

The V and J genes are TRBV27 and TRBJ2-7, with 9 bases aligning to TRBD2. The CDR3 loop spans 16 amino acids. The ends lost 4 bases at V and 7 bases at J; junction bases unmatched: 14. Germline V gene lookup returns CDR1 MNHEY and CDR2 SMNVEV (reference sequence). The CDR3 region is CASSSGQLAGPKEQYF. The CDR3 DNA reads as TGTGCCAGCAGTTCCGGTCAACTAGCGGGCCCCAAGGAGCAGTACTTC.

J is TRBJ2-5 and V is TRBV3-1 (or the pseudogene TRBV3-2), with 8 bases lining up with TRBD2. Looked up from germline, CDR1 is LGHDT and CDR2 is YNNKEL (reference sequence). The CDR3 contains 16 residues. V gave up 4 bases and J gave up 1 base; unmatched junction bases: 8. The CDR3 reads CASSPHRGGRQETQYF. The CDR3 region has the DNA TGTGCCAGCAGCCCCCACCGGGGGGGCCGCCAAGAGACCCAGTACTTC.

V gene TRBV28 combines with J gene TRBJ1-2; D might be TRBD1 (6 bases). Trimming removed 3 bases from V and 4 bases from J, with 12 bases in between. This CDR3 is built from 14 residues. Germline assignment: CDR1 MDHEN and CDR2 SYDVKM. The chain's CDR3 is CASSFLGGVYGYTF. CDR3 sequence (DNA): TGTGCCAGCAGTTTCCTCGGGGGCGTCTATGGCTACACCTTC.

This chain joins TRBV7-2 and TRBJ1-1; unclear D gene. Trimming stripped 1 base from V and 0 bases from J, with 12 bases between. CDR3 size: 16 residues. In germline, CDR1 is SGHTA, CDR2 FQGNSA. In DNA form, the CDR3 reads TGTGCCAGCAGCTTAGAGCGGTCAGTGATGAACACTGAAGCTTTCTTT. As protein: CASSLERSVMNTEAFF.

This sequence joins TRBV12-5 and TRBJ1-5; D is undetermined. V lost 6 bases to trimming and J lost 3 bases, with 9 bases between them. CDR1 is LGHNT and CDR2 is FRNRAP in the germline V gene. This CDR3 comprises 13 residues. CDR3 loop: CASGREDNQPQHF. For the CDR3, the DNA is TGTGCTAGTGGCCGTGAGGACAATCAGCCCCAGCATTTT.

The chain's CDR3 is CASTPGWGYSLPQHF. The CDR3, as DNA: TGTGCCAGCACCCCGGGCTGGGGGTATTCCCTTCCCCAGCATTTT. The rearrangement joins TRBV28 to TRBJ1-5, with D possibly TRBD1 on 5 matching bases. The CDR3 has 15 amino acids. Germline V lookup: CDR1 MDHEN, CDR2 SYDVKM. V was cut by 7 bases and J by 10 bases, with 23 bases left in between.

A few counts support this clone. The J gene is TRBJ1-3, the V gene TRBV12-3 or TRBV12-4; D unresolved. Trimming stripped 7 bases from V and 7 bases from J, with 11 bases between. The CDR3 length is 12 residues. The CDR3 sequence: CASTFGRNTIYF. The CDR3 DNA is TGTGCCAGCACCTTTGGAAGGAACACCATATATTTT.

The genes are TRBV6-4 and TRBJ2-3, with D perhaps TRBD1 (6 bases). In germline, CDR1 is MRHNA, CDR2 SNTAGT. Trimming cost V 2 bases and J 1 base, with 10 bases left between them. This CDR3 has 15 residues. In nucleotides, the CDR3 is TGTGCCAGCAGTGACATGGCAGGGGGCACAGATACGCAGTATTTT. It encodes CASSDMAGGTDTQYF.

The chain employs TRBV6-2 or TRBV6-3 and TRBJ2-2; TRBD1 matches at 8 bases. This CDR3 comprises 16 residues. The V gene's germline CDR1 is MNHEY and CDR2 SVGEGT. V lost 6 bases to trimming and J lost 7 bases; unmatched junction nucleotides: 13. Written as DNA, the CDR3 is TGTGCCAGCAGCCGTCCCTCGCAGGGGGCTAGCGGGGAGCTGTTTTTT. Translating it yields CASSRPSQGASGELFF.

This clone has just a few counts. The genes are TRBV20-1 and TRBJ2-7; D may be TRBD1 or TRBD2 (5 bases each). Germline V CDR1 and CDR2: DFQATT, SNEGSKA (reference sequence). V shed 6 bases and J shed 6 bases, with 15 bases lying between them. The CDR3 contains 12 residues. Written as DNA, the CDR3 is TGCAGTGCAAGTCAGGGAGAAATCGAGCAGTACTTC. Its translation: CSASQGEIEQYF.

The CDR3 reads CASSQGSSGGNNEQFF. As DNA, the CDR3 is TGTGCCAGCAGCCAAGGTTCCTCAGGGGGCAACAATGAGCAGTTCTTC. The chain uses TRBV3-1 (or the pseudogene TRBV3-2) and TRBJ2-1; TRBD1 aligns across 8 bases. This CDR3 spans 16 amino acids. Germline V CDR1 and CDR2: LGHDT, YNNKEL (reference sequence). V was pared by 1 base and J by 5 bases, with 7 bases of the junction left unmatched.

The J gene is TRBJ1-1, the V gene TRBV2; TRBD1 matches at 7 bases. The germline gives CDR1 SNHLY, CDR2 FYNNEI. The CDR3 has 13 amino acids. J lost 1 base, V lost 6 bases, and 2 bases had no gene match. The CDR3 spells CASRTGRNTEAFF. CDR3 DNA sequence: TGTGCCAGCAGGACAGGGAGGAACACTGAAGCTTTCTTT. The complete variable domain, with remaining parts taken from reference TRBV2 and TRBJ1-1, reads EPEVTQTPSHQVTQMGQEVILRCVPISNHLYFYWYRQILGQKVEFLVSFYNNEISEKSEIFDDQFSVERPDGSNFTLKIRSTKLEDSAMYFCASRTGRNTEAFFGQGTRLTVV.

This chain joins TRBV20-1 and TRBJ2-5, with D uncertain. Per the germline V gene, CDR1 is DFQATT and CDR2 is SNEGSKA (reference sequence). V lost 5 bases to trimming and J lost 5 bases, with 9 bases between them. This CDR3 spans 11 amino acids. CDR3 loop: CSAPKVETQYF. The CDR3 DNA follows: TGCAGTGCTCCGAAAGTGGAGACCCAGTACTTC.

The chain recombines TRBV6-2 or TRBV6-3 with TRBJ2-7; no definite D call. V gave up 4 bases and J gave up 5 bases, with 15 bases separating them. CDR1 and CDR2 (germline): MNHEY, SVGEGT. The CDR3 totals 14 residues. In DNA, the CDR3 is TGTGCCAGCAGTTTCCCCTTTAGGTCGGACGAGCAGTACTTC. This codes for CASSFPFRSDEQYF.

The rearrangement joins TRBV7-9 to TRBJ1-2; D not resolved. Trimming took off 5 bases at V and 7 bases at J, with 11 bases between the two ends. CDR1 is SEHNR and CDR2 is FQNEAQ in the germline V gene (reference sequence). The CDR3 covers 12 residues. The CDR3 DNA reads TGTGCCAGCAGCCGAGAGGGCCCTGGCTACACCTTC. The encoded protein is CASSREGPGYTF.

The CDR3 DNA is TGTGCCAGTAGTATGTATAAGAACACTGAAGCTTTCTTT. It codes for CASSMYKNTEAFF. This chain joins TRBV19 and TRBJ1-1; D is unclear. The CDR3 has 13 residues. V lost 3 bases and J lost 1, with 6 bases in between. Germline CDR1 and CDR2: LNHDA and SQIVND (reference sequence).

This chain uses TRBV7-2 with TRBJ1-2, with D maybe TRBD1 (6 bases). The V gene lost 1 base and the J gene lost 7 bases, with 19 bases spanning the gap. The CDR3 is made up of 16 amino acids. In germline, CDR1 is SGHTA, CDR2 FQGNSA. The CDR3 spells CASSLGSGQSLVGYTF. The DNA for the CDR3 is TGTGCCAGCAGCTTAGGTTCAGGACAGAGCTTAGTTGGCTACACCTTC.